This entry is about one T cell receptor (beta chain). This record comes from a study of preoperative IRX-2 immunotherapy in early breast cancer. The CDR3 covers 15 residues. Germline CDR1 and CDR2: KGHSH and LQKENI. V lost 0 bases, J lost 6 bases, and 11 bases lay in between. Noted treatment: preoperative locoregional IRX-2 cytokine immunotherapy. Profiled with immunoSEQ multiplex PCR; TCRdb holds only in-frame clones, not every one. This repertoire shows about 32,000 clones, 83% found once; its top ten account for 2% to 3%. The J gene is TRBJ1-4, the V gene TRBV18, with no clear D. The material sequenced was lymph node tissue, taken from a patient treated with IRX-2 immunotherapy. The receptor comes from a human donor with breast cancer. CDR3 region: CASSPPRGTHEKLFF. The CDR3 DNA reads TGTGCCAGCTCACCACCTCGGGGTACCCATGAAAAACTGTTTTTT.